This section outlines one T cell receptor beta chain sequence together with its context. This sample is part of a study of blood T cell repertoires in COVID-19. Recruitment covered under 25 US areas and drew participants whose ages spanned roughly 18 to 100 years. The method was immunoSEQ multiplex PCR; TCRdb's version includes in-frame clones alone and lacks a portion of them. The sample holds more than 250,000 clones, about 90% seen once. The TCR comes from a woman aged 30 to 39 who had recovered from COVID-19. Sequencing input: PBMCs or T cells enriched from blood (not recorded which).

CDR3: CASSLSGLATDTQYF. Written as DNA, the CDR3 is TGTGCCAGCAGCTTATCCGGACTAGCAACAGATACGCAGTATTTT. The chain recombines TRBV7-2 with TRBJ2-3; TRBD2 aligns across 8 bases. Per germline, CDR1 SGHTA and CDR2 FQGNSA. V shed 2 bases and J 3 bases; nucleotides not matched to a gene: 4. The CDR3 runs 15 residues. Full variable domain (outside the CDR3, taken from reference TRBV7-2 and TRBJ2-3): GAGVSQSPSNKVTEKGKDVELRCDPISGHTALYWYRQSLGQGLEFLIYFQGNSAPDKSGLPSDRFSAERTGGSVSTLTIQRTQQEDSAVYLCASSLSGLATDTQYFGPGTRLTVL.